This TCR beta chain was retrieved from a study of CD8 T cells in ankylosing spondylitis. TCRdb recomputed calls from the 5' RACE reads with MiXCR, one row per CDR3 protein. This sample yields 150,000 to 200,000 distinct CDR3 sequences, of which around 32% are seen a single time; 4.5% to 6% belongs to the top ten. With 5 bases removed from V and 6 bases from J, the gap between germline ends came to 14 bases. This CDR3 spans 13 amino acids. The V gene's germline CDR1 is MNHNY and CDR2 SVGAGI (reference sequence). Sequenced input: synovial fluid, either unsorted or a sorted T cell fraction (not recorded which). This TCR was recovered from a male donor with ankylosing spondylitis. J is TRBJ2-7 and V is TRBV6-6; TRBD1 might be the D (7 bases). For the CDR3, the DNA is TGTGCCAGCAGTCACAGGGGAGGTGGCGAGCAGTACTTC. It encodes CASSHRGGGEQYF.